The 3 T cell receptor beta chains reported below all come from one sample, sequenced in a study of technical replicates of blood from a few donors. Libraries were prepared by immunoSEQ multiplex PCR; TCRdb keeps only in-frame clonotypes and omits some of them. The table records approximately 74,000 clones, over 75% of them present only once. The sequenced sample consisted of PBMCs. The receptors stem from a human donor in good health. Some clones in this sample may be carry-over from other donors' samples.

V is TRBV30 and J is TRBJ1-3; D is ambiguous. The CDR3 has 15 amino acids. The V gene lost 0 bases and the J gene lost 2 bases, with 11 bases spanning the gap. Germline CDR1 and CDR2: GTSNPN and SVGIG (reference sequence). The CDR3 sequence is CAWSVPGLTGNTIYF. The CDR3 nucleotides are TGTGCCTGGAGTGTACCTGGCCTGACTGGAAACACCATATATTTT.

This clone was seen only once. For the CDR3, the DNA is TGTGCCAGCAGCGCTGAACAGGGGAGACCCTACAATGAGCAGTTCTTC. This gives the protein CASSAEQGRPYNEQFF. The chain has TRBV7-2 and TRBJ2-1, with TRBD1 identical over 7 bases. There are 16 residues in the CDR3. The ends lost 5 bases at V and 2 bases at J; junction bases unmatched: 9. The germline V gene has CDR1 SGHTA and CDR2 FQGNSA. Full variable domain (remainder filled in from reference TRBV7-2 and TRBJ2-1): GAGVSQSPSNKVTEKGKDVELRCDPISGHTALYWYRQSLGQGLEFLIYFQGNSAPDKSGLPSDRFSAERTGGSVSTLTIQRTQQEDSAVYLCASSAEQGRPYNEQFFGPGTRLTVL.

This clone was seen only once. The chain combines TRBV6-5 with TRBJ2-5; 12 nucleotides agree with TRBD2. The CDR3 runs 15 residues. The V gene end was trimmed by 0 bases and the J gene end by 5 bases; junction bases not matched to a gene: 1. Per germline, CDR1 MNHEY and CDR2 SVGAGI. CDR3 DNA: TGTGCCAGCAGTTACTCGGGACTAGCGGGTGAGACCCAGTACTTC. This gives the protein CASSYSGLAGETQYF.